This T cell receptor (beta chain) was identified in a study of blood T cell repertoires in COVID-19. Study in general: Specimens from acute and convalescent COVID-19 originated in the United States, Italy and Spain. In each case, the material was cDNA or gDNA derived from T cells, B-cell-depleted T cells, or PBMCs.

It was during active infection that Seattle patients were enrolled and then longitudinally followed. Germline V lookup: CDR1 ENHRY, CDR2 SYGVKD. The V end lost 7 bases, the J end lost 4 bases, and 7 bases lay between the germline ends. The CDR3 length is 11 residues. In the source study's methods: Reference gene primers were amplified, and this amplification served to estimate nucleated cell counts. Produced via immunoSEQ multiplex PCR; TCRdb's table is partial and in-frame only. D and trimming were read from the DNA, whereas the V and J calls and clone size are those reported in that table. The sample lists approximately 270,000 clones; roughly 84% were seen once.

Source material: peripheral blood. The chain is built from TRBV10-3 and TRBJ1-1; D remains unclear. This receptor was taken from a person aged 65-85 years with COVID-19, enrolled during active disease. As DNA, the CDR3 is TGTGCCATCATACGCGGCACTGAAGCTTTCTTT. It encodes CAIIRGTEAFF.